The 32 T cell receptor beta chains given below trace back to one sample, sequenced in a study of cytomegalovirus exposure and HLA in healthy donors. Vbeta (60) and Jbeta (13) primers were used in the PCR. Repertoires were generated with immunoSEQ multiplex PCR, while TCRdb's copy carries only in-frame clones and drops some. Recorded for this sample: 100,000 to 150,000 clones. Sequenced input: PBMCs. These receptor sequences come from a man aged 35-49 years in good health and CMV-seronegative.

V gene TRBV4-1 combines with J gene TRBJ2-7; 13 bases line up with TRBD2. J lost 5 bases, V lost 0 bases, and 4 bases had no gene match. The CDR3 extends over 16 amino acids. Germline lookup yields CDR1 MGHRA and CDR2 YSYEKL. The CDR3 nucleotides read TGCGCCAGCAGCCAAGACTTAGGACTAGCGGGAGACGAGCAGTACTTC. Translated, it gives CASSQDLGLAGDEQYF.

The chain employs TRBV5-8 and TRBJ1-1, with 8 bases identical to TRBD1. The germline gives CDR1 SGHTS, CDR2 YDEGEE. This CDR3 spans 14 amino acids. V shed 4 bases and J 6 bases; nucleotides not matched to a gene: 8. The CDR3 here is CASSRRTGRPEAFF. As DNA, the CDR3 is TGTGCCAGCAGCAGGAGGACAGGGCGCCCTGAAGCTTTCTTT.

V and J are TRBV9 and TRBJ2-1; 10 bases line up with TRBD2. The V gene end was trimmed by 3 bases and the J gene end by 7 bases; junction bases not matched to a gene: 7. The CDR3 runs 15 residues. Germline V gene sequence: CDR1 SGDLS, CDR2 YYNGEE. In nucleotides, the CDR3 is TGTGCCAGCAGCGCCTTTAGCGGGAGGACGAATGAGCAGTTCTTC. It specifies CASSAFSGRTNEQFF.

The chain employs TRBV5-6 and TRBJ2-1, with D maybe TRBD2 (5 bases). CDR3 size: 15 residues. Germline V lookup: CDR1 SGHDT, CDR2 YYEEEE. Trimming left V 4 bases short and J 5 bases short, with 16 bases between. This CDR3 reads CASSRAGPIHNEQFF. CDR3 nucleotides: TGTGCCAGCAGCCGCGCGGGCCCTATTCACAATGAGCAGTTCTTC.

V and J are TRBV19 and TRBJ2-7; 11 nucleotides align to TRBD2. Trimming at V came to 4 bases and at J to 1 base, leaving 6 bases not matched to a gene. The CDR3 consists of 16 residues. Germline V gives CDR1 LNHDA, CDR2 SQIVND (reference sequence). CDR3: CASSTSGTSGSYEQYF. CDR3 nucleotides: TGTGCCAGTAGTACCTCAGGGACTAGCGGATCCTACGAGCAGTACTTC.

The V and J genes are TRBV7-2 and TRBJ2-7, with 9 positions matching TRBD2. J was trimmed by 5 bases and V by 8 bases; bases with no gene match: 7. The CDR3 runs 13 residues. Looked up from germline, CDR1 is SGHTA and CDR2 is FQGNSA. The chain's CDR3 is CASSSGRFNEQYF. In DNA, the CDR3 is TGTGCCAGCTCAAGCGGGAGGTTCAACGAGCAGTACTTC.

The CDR3 region has the DNA TGTGCCAGCAGTGTCCGACAGGGGCTTGAGCAGTACTTC. This translates into CASSVRQGLEQYF. V is TRBV6-1 and J is TRBJ2-7; 8 nucleotides match TRBD1. The CDR3 length is 13 residues. J lost 7 bases, V lost 4 bases, and 6 bases had no gene match. Germline values: CDR1 MNHNS, CDR2 SASEGT.

The chain combines TRBV28 with TRBJ1-2, with D perhaps TRBD1 (5 bases). Germline V lookup: CDR1 MDHEN, CDR2 SYDVKM. The CDR3 runs 16 residues. V gave up 4 bases and J gave up 6 bases, with 21 bases separating them. This chain's CDR3 is CASSSPPPQEFDGYTF. The CDR3 DNA is TGTGCCAGCAGTTCCCCGCCTCCACAGGAATTTGATGGCTACACCTTC.

This chain connects TRBV10-3 to TRBJ2-1; perhaps TRBD1 as D (6 bases). This CDR3 has 12 amino acids. The germline CDR1 and CDR2 sequences are ENHRY and SYGVKD. The V gene lost 4 bases and the J gene lost 6 bases, with 7 bases spanning the gap. CDR3 protein: CAISVGGNEQFF. For the CDR3, the DNA is TGTGCCATCAGTGTAGGGGGCAATGAGCAGTTCTTC.

J is TRBJ2-1 and V is TRBV5-6, with 7 positions matching TRBD2. Trimming at V came to 3 bases and at J to 4 bases, leaving 13 bases not matched to a gene. The CDR3 has 17 residues. Germline V CDR1 and CDR2: SGHDT, YYEEEE. The CDR3 coding sequence is TGTGCCAGCAGCTCACCCCTGGGGGGGATAGCTTACAATGAGCAGTTCTTC. Encoded protein: CASSSPLGGIAYNEQFF.

This chain connects TRBV7-9 to TRBJ1-4, with TRBD1 identical over 9 bases. With 6 bases clipped from V and 8 bases from J, the junction kept 7 bases outside the gene matches. The CDR3 has 14 amino acids. CDR1 is SEHNR and CDR2 is FQNEAQ in the germline V gene (reference sequence). CDR3 sequence (DNA): TGTGCCAGCAGTACAGGGGGCGGTCGAGAAAAACTGTTTTTT. It yields the protein CASSTGGGREKLFF.

The rearrangement links TRBV6-5 to TRBJ1-1; 8 nucleotides match TRBD1. J was trimmed by 8 bases and V by 6 bases; bases with no gene match: 8. In germline, CDR1 is MNHEY, CDR2 SVGAGI. The CDR3 is made up of 13 amino acids. The CDR3 sequence is CASRPGQGGEAFF. Written as DNA, the CDR3 is TGTGCCAGCAGGCCTGGACAGGGCGGGGAAGCTTTCTTT.

V gene TRBV30 combines with J gene TRBJ2-2; no definite D call. There are 15 residues in the CDR3. V was shortened by 1 base and J by 0 bases, with 9 bases between the two germline ends. CDR1 GTSNPN and CDR2 SVGIG come from the germline V gene (reference sequence). The CDR3 DNA reads as TGTGCCTGGAGTGATCCCAGGTCGAACACCGGGGAGCTGTTTTTT. Protein product: CAWSDPRSNTGELFF.

The chain has TRBV13 and TRBJ2-3, with 10 positions matching TRBD2. Germline V gene data show CDR1 as PRHDT and CDR2 as FYEKMQ (reference sequence). V shed 5 bases, J shed 3 bases, and the junction held 11 bases outside the gene matches. The CDR3 contains 17 residues. CDR3 sequence reads: CASSPRGGLAETDTQYF. Here the CDR3 DNA reads TGTGCCAGCAGCCCAAGGGGCGGACTAGCGGAGACAGATACGCAGTATTTT.

The rearrangement links TRBV4-1 to TRBJ1-2, with a tentative D call TRBD1 (5 bases). Trimming took 0 bases from V and 6 from J, leaving 14 bases between them. This CDR3 comprises 15 residues. Germline lookup yields CDR1 MGHRA and CDR2 YSYEKL. DNA of the CDR3: TGCGCCAGCAGCCAAGATCTCAGGGCGTTAGATGGCTACACCTTC. This codes for CASSQDLRALDGYTF.

The chain uses TRBV10-2 and TRBJ2-5; D call uncertain. The tail of the sequence fits TRBJ2-7 better, so the J call may be wrong. The CDR3 is 11 residues long. The germline V gene encodes CDR1 WSHSY and CDR2 SAAADI. In DNA, the CDR3 is TGCGCCAGCATTAACTCCTACGAGCAGTACTTC. Its protein product is CASINSYEQYF.

A remark on this clone: An end of the junction does not agree with germline; a read error may underlie this. J is TRBJ2-7 and V is TRBV7-7, with 10 bases fitting TRBD1. Looked up from germline, CDR1 is SSHAT and CDR2 is FNYEAQ (reference sequence). There are 14 residues in the CDR3. CDR3 sequence (DNA): TGTGCTAGCAGCCCCGGGACAGGGGCTTACGAGCAGTACTTC. Its translation: CASSPGTGAYEQYF.

The rearrangement links TRBV9 to TRBJ2-3, with D perhaps matching TRBD1 (5 bases). Trimming took 0 bases from V and 5 from J, leaving 13 bases between them. The CDR3 loop spans 15 amino acids. CDR1 and CDR2 (germline): SGDLS, YYNGEE. The CDR3 spells CASSVVARAGDTQYF. DNA of the CDR3: TGTGCCAGCAGCGTAGTGGCCAGGGCAGGAGATACGCAGTATTTT.

The rearrangement links TRBV5-6 to TRBJ1-6; 7 bases line up with TRBD1. The CDR3 consists of 15 residues. After removal of 4 bases from V and 5 bases from J, the junction contained 6 bases not matched to a gene. CDR1 is SGHDT, CDR2 YYEEEE, per germline. CDR3 nucleotide sequence: TGTGCCAGCAGCCTAGGGACAGACAATAATTCACCCCTCCACTTT. It codes for CASSLGTDNNSPLHF.

The rearrangement joins TRBV27 to TRBJ1-5; 7 nucleotides line up with TRBD1. The length of the CDR3 is 17 residues. Per germline, CDR1 MNHEY and CDR2 SMNVEV (reference sequence). With V trimmed by 5 bases and J by 3 bases, 13 bases remained unmatched. The chain's CDR3 is CASSPPGQPGPNQPQHF. CDR3 DNA: TGTGCCAGCAGTCCACCGGGACAGCCGGGGCCCAATCAGCCCCAGCATTTT.

V usage is TRBV10-3 and J usage is TRBJ2-5; 9 nucleotides line up with TRBD1. The last part of the DNA fits TRBJ2-7 better; the J call may be wrong. Germline assignment: CDR1 ENHRY and CDR2 SYGVKD. The CDR3 consists of 14 residues. This CDR3 reads CAIGRTGAIDEQYF. CDR3 in DNA: TGTGCCATCGGCCGGACAGGGGCAATCGACGAGCAGTACTTC.

The chain employs TRBV7-9 and TRBJ1-2; possible D gene TRBD1, 5 bases. The V end was cut by 4 bases, the J end by 4 bases, with 19 bases between. The CDR3 totals 16 residues. Germline CDR1 reads SEHNR; CDR2 reads FQNEAQ (reference sequence). CDR3 sequence (DNA): TGTGCCAGCAGCTCAGAAACAAAGACAGATTTCTATGGCTACACCTTC. Translating gives CASSSETKTDFYGYTF.

Details on this clone: This specimen includes other DNA sequences encoding the same CDR3. The chain recombines TRBV5-4 with TRBJ2-7; 7 bases map to TRBD2. Germline V lookup: CDR1 SGHNT, CDR2 YYREEE (reference sequence). V shed 0 bases, J shed 0 bases, and the junction held 6 bases outside the gene matches. This CDR3 has 16 residues. In DNA, the CDR3 is TGTGCCAGCAGCTTGGGGTCTAGCGGAGGCTCCTACGAGCAGTACTTC. Translated, it gives CASSLGSSGGSYEQYF.

The gene calls are TRBV5-1 and TRBJ2-5; D might be TRBD2 (6 bases). The CDR3 loop spans 15 amino acids. V gave up 4 bases and J gave up 5 bases, with 18 bases separating them. In germline, CDR1 is SGHRS, CDR2 YFSETQ. The CDR3: CASSETSLTGETQYF. The CDR3 nucleotides are TGCGCCAGCAGCGAAACTAGCCTCACTGGGGAGACCCAGTACTTC.

V and J are TRBV5-4 and TRBJ2-2, with 10 bases lining up with TRBD2. CDR3 length: 16 amino acids. The V and J ends lost 5 bases and 6 bases, in that order; junction bases with no gene match: 10. Germline CDR1 reads SGHNT; CDR2 reads YYREEE (reference sequence). The CDR3 sequence: CASSPASGRGSGELFF. In DNA, the CDR3 is TGTGCCAGCAGTCCTGCTAGCGGGAGAGGATCCGGGGAGCTGTTTTTT.

V usage is TRBV30 and J usage is TRBJ2-7; TRBD2 is a possible D gene (6 bases). Trimming shortened V by 5 bases and J by 2 bases, and 13 bases separated the two germline ends. Germline CDR1 GTSNPN, CDR2 SVGIG (reference sequence). This CDR3 is built from 13 residues. In nucleotides, the CDR3 is TGTGCCTGGTGCGGGGACGATCCCTACGAGCAGTACTTC. Encoded protein: CAWCGDDPYEQYF.

The chain couples TRBV2 to TRBJ2-3; 9 nucleotides align to TRBD1. V was pared by 4 bases and J by 5 bases, with 7 bases of the junction left unmatched. Germline-derived CDR1 and CDR2 are SNHLY and FYNNEI. This CDR3 has 15 residues. The CDR3 sequence is CASSAAGQGLDTQYF. The CDR3 DNA is TGTGCCAGCAGTGCTGCGGGACAGGGATTAGATACGCAGTATTTT.

The genes are TRBV29-1 and TRBJ2-5, with a weak D call TRBD2 (6 bases). CDR1 is SQVTM, CDR2 ANQGSEA, per germline. The V end was cut by 0 bases, the J end by 5 bases, with 16 bases between. This CDR3 is 15 amino acids long. The CDR3 DNA follows: TGCAGCGTTGAAGATCCCAAGTTTGGAGGGGAGACCCAGTACTTC. Protein sequence: CSVEDPKFGGETQYF.

This rearrangement joins TRBV6-1 to TRBJ2-1, with 9 positions matching TRBD2. V lost 6 bases, J lost 4 bases, and 7 bases stayed unmatched. The CDR3 spans 15 residues. Germline loops: CDR1 MNHNS, CDR2 SASEGT. The CDR3 sequence is CASRLSGRRYNEQFF. Written as DNA, the CDR3 is TGTGCCAGCAGATTAAGCGGGAGGCGGTACAATGAGCAGTTCTTC.

The rearrangement links TRBV5-1 to TRBJ2-3; D unresolved. The CDR3 runs to 15 residues. Per germline, CDR1 SGHRS and CDR2 YFSETQ. The V and J ends lost 0 bases and 0 bases respectively, with 8 bases between them. The CDR3 spells CASSLGSGSTDTQYF. CDR3 sequence (DNA): TGCGCCAGCAGCTTGGGGTCCGGGAGCACAGATACGCAGTATTTT.

The chain links TRBV6-1 to TRBJ1-2; D may be TRBD1 (5 bases). CDR1 and CDR2 from the germline V gene are MNHNS and SASEGT. V gave up 3 bases and J gave up 1 base, with 15 bases separating them. The CDR3 consists of 16 residues. The CDR3 reads CASSDYLRVDNYGYTF. The CDR3 DNA follows: TGTGCCAGCAGTGATTACCTCAGGGTAGATAACTATGGCTACACCTTC.

CDR3 in DNA: TGTGCCAGCACCCGACGACTAGCGGGCTACTACGAGCAGTACTTC. This sequence encodes CASTRRLAGYYEQYF. The J gene is TRBJ2-7, the V gene TRBV11-3; 10 nucleotides align to TRBD2. The germline CDR1 and CDR2 sequences are SGHNT and YENEEA. V dropped 7 bases and J dropped 3; count of bases not matched to a gene: 9. This CDR3 has 15 residues.